A single TCR beta chain is shown here with its context. The data were taken from a study of monozygotic twins with inflammatory bowel disease. This CDR3 is 15 amino acids long. CDR1 is LGHNA, CDR2 YSLEER, per germline. TCRdb reworked the 5' RACE reads into one entry per CDR3 protein, no DNA. The sample's table shows about 420,000 distinct CDR3 sequences. The source is a human donor with ulcerative colitis or Crohn's disease, or a healthy co-twin of an affected twin (not recorded which). Sequenced input: blood. This chain uses TRBV4-3 with TRBJ2-1; the TRBD2 assignment by TCRdb is unverifiable without DNA. The CDR3 sequence is CASSPRTETYNEQFF.